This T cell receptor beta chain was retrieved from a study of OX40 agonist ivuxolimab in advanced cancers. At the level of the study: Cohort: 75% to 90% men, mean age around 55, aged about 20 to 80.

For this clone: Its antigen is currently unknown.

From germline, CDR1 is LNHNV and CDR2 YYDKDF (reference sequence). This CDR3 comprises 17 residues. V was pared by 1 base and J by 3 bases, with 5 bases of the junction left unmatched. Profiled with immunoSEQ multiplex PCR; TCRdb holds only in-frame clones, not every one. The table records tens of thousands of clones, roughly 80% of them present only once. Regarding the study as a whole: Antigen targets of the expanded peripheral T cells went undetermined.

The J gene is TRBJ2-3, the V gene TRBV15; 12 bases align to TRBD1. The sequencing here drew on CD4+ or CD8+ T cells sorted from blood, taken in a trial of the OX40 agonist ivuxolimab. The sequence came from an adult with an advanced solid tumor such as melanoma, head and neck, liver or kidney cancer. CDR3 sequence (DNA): TGTGCCACCAGCAGAGGTGGGGACAGGGGGCTTACAGATACGCAGTATTTT. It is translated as CATSRGGDRGLTDTQYF.